This section outlines one T cell receptor (beta chain) sequence together with its context. It was with random hexamers that about 0.45 to 1 ug RNA was reverse transcribed. Each CDR3 protein is one row after TCRdb ran MiXCR on the immunoSEQ multiplex PCR reads. The repertoire consists of about 140,000 distinct CDR3 sequences, with 85% to 95% occurring once and the leading ten covering approximately 0.11%. Germline V gene data show CDR1 as SEHNR and CDR2 as FQNEAQ (reference sequence). The V and J ends lost 6 bases and 9 bases, in that order; junction bases with no gene match: 7. This CDR3 spans 14 amino acids. These data come from a study of CD8 T cells in Susac syndrome.

The sample consisted of CD4+ T cells from PBMCs. The TCR comes from a human donor with multiple sclerosis. The genes are TRBV7-9 and TRBJ2-1; 11 positions agree with TRBD2. This CDR3 is CASRETSGIGEQFF. The CDR3 nucleotides read TGTGCCAGCAGGGAGACTAGCGGGATTGGTGAGCAGTTCTTC.